Sequencing of this T cell receptor (beta chain) was carried out in a study of vaccination effects on CD4 cells after COVID-19. Study-level findings and limits: Late after vaccination, infection- and vaccine-induced clones showed marked clonal contraction.

CDR1 is KGHDR and CDR2 is SFDVKD in the germline V gene. The CDR3 has 16 residues. J gave up 6 bases and V 5 bases, and 10 bases lay outside the gene matches. Antigen-specific CD4+ T cells expanded by the ViraFEST assay with viral peptide pools were then sequenced. CD4+ T cells were isolated after roughly nine days of culture. Vaccinated participants had no history of SARS-CoV-2 infection and tested negative for nucleocapsid antibodies. A half-volume exchange with IL-2 medium occurred on days 3 and 7. Assay: immunoSEQ multiplex PCR; the TCRdb copy retains only in-frame clones and omits some. The data contain about 20,000 clones, around 72% of them singletons. As regards this clone: Its antigen is currently unknown.

The chain couples TRBV24-1 to TRBJ1-4; TRBD1 matches 8 bases. The source was CD4+ T cells from PBMCs cultured with HCoV-NL63 spike peptides, collected before COVID-19 vaccination. The sequence derives from a human donor who received a COVID-19 vaccine. CDR3 in DNA: TGTGCCACCAGTGCTGGACAGGGAGAAGGGCATGAAAAACTGTTTTTT. Translated: CATSAGQGEGHEKLFF.